These 16 T cell receptor beta chains share one sample of origin, sequenced in a study of CD8+CD57+ T cells in acquired aplastic anemia. The study profiled TCR beta VDJ and CDR3 using genomic DNA as template. One entry per CDR3 protein results from TCRdb running MiXCR on the reads. The sample lists under 350,000 distinct CDR3 sequences, approximately 57% seen once, with roughly 1.3% in the top ten. Whoever was chosen for sequencing had shown CD8+CD57+ cell expansion by flow cytometry. Source material: sorted CD4+, CD8+, or CD8+CD57+ T cells (not recorded which) from PBMCs. The receptors come from a human donor with aplastic anemia.

This clonotype was recorded once. V gene TRBV29-1 combines with J gene TRBJ1-5; D may be TRBD1 (5 bases). V lost 8 bases and J lost 3, with 14 bases in between. Germline lookup yields CDR1 SQVTM and CDR2 ANQGSEA. CDR3 length equals 13 residues. DNA for the CDR3: TGCAGCATTCGAATGGACAACAATCAGCCCCAGCATTTT. Its translation is CSIRMDNNQPQHF.

The sample holds a few counts of this clonotype. The chain joins TRBV7-6 to TRBJ2-7; D is perhaps TRBD1 (5 bases). The V gene's germline CDR1 is SGHVS and CDR2 FNYEAQ. The CDR3 runs to 14 residues. Trimming left V 5 bases short and J 0 bases short, with 11 bases between. As DNA, the CDR3 is TGTGCCAGCAGCCTCGGACACGACTCCTACGAGCAGTACTTC. This codes for CASSLGHDSYEQYF. The full variable domain, its missing parts supplied by reference TRBV7-6 and TRBJ2-7, is GAGVSQSPRYKVTKRGQDVALRCDPISGHVSLYWYRQALGQGPEFLTYFNYEAQQDKSGLPNDRFSAERPEGSISTLTIQRTEQRDSAMYRCASSLGHDSYEQYFGPGTRLTVT.

V usage is TRBV9 and J usage is TRBJ1-6, with 8 bases fitting TRBD1. With V trimmed by 3 bases and J by 6 bases, 2 bases remained unmatched. This CDR3 spans 14 amino acids. The germline V gene encodes CDR1 SGDLS and CDR2 YYNGEE. The CDR3 loop reads CASSAGQVNSPLHF. The DNA of the CDR3 is TGTGCCAGCAGCGCGGGACAGGTTAATTCACCCCTCCACTTT.

This clonotype was picked up many times. The J gene is TRBJ1-6, the V gene TRBV27; D perhaps matches TRBD1 (6 bases). V was cut by 3 bases and J by 9 bases, with 9 bases left in between. The CDR3 has 13 amino acids. Germline V gives CDR1 MNHEY, CDR2 SMNVEV (reference sequence). CDR3 residues: CASSFSGVSPLHF. CDR3 DNA sequence: TGTGCCAGCAGTTTCTCAGGGGTTTCACCCCTCCACTTT.

As to this clonotype: An end of the junction differs from the germline gene, which may be a read error. The chain is built from TRBV15 and TRBJ1-3, with 7 bases fitting TRBD1. The CDR3 covers 17 residues. Germline V gives CDR1 LNHNV, CDR2 YYDKDF (reference sequence). CDR3 nucleotide sequence: TGTGCCACCAGCAGCAACCGACAGGGCGTCACTGGAAGCACCATATATTTT. It yields the protein CATSSNRQGVTGSTIYF. The full variable domain, rest sourced from reference TRBV15 and TRBJ1-3, is DAMVIQNPRYQVTQFGKPVTLSCSQTLNHNVMYWYQQKSSQAPKLLFHYYDKDFNNEADTPDNFQSRRPNTSFCFLDIRSPGLGDTAMYLCATSSNRQGVTGSTIYFGEGSWLTVV.

The chain joins TRBV15 to TRBJ1-4; D perhaps matches TRBD1 (5 bases). Deletions cut 8 bases from V and 7 bases from J, with 17 bases between. CDR3 length: 14 amino acids. Germline V gene sequence: CDR1 LNHNV, CDR2 YYDKDF (reference sequence). The CDR3 nucleotides read TGTGCCACCTGCGAAAATCAGGGTTGTGAAAAACTGTTTTTT. This translates into CATCENQGCEKLFF.

This clonotype has only one observation. The chain links TRBV12-3 or TRBV12-4 to TRBJ2-5; unclear D gene. The V and J ends lost 4 bases and 1 base respectively, with 13 bases between them. The CDR3 loop spans 15 amino acids. The CDR3 spells CASSSYVGGQETQYF. The DNA for the CDR3 is TGTGCCAGCAGTTCATACGTAGGCGGCCAAGAGACCCAGTACTTC.

Ten or more counts support this clonotype. The V and J genes are TRBV10-1 and TRBJ2-3, with D possibly being TRBD1 (6 bases). The CDR3 is 12 residues long. V was trimmed by 5 bases and J by 8 bases, leaving 11 bases between them. Germline V CDR1 and CDR2: WNHNN, SYGVQD (reference sequence). The CDR3 reads CASSPGVGTQYF. DNA of the CDR3: TGCGCCAGCAGTCCAGGGGTCGGTACGCAGTATTTT.

This clonotype was counted many times. This chain uses TRBV5-1 with TRBJ1-3, with D unresolved. The CDR3 runs 14 residues. CDR1 is SGHRS, CDR2 YFSETQ, per germline. Trimming took off 7 bases at V and 0 bases at J, with 11 bases between the two ends. The CDR3 DNA reads as TGCGCCAGCGCCCAAGGTCTCTCTGGAAACACCATATATTTT. Encoded protein: CASAQGLSGNTIYF. Together with reference TRBV5-1 and TRBJ1-3, the CDR3 gives the full variable domain: KAGVTQTPRYLIKTRGQQVTLSCSPISGHRSVSWYQQTPGQGLQFLFEYFSETQRNKGNFPGRFSGRQFSNSRSEMNVSTLELGDSALYLCASAQGLSGNTIYFGEGSWLTVV.

This clonotype was detected many times. The J gene is TRBJ2-1, the V gene TRBV27, with 8 bases aligning to TRBD2. V gave up 5 bases and J gave up 5 bases; unmatched junction bases: 8. CDR1 and CDR2 (germline): MNHEY, SMNVEV (reference sequence). The CDR3 runs 15 residues. Here the CDR3 reads CASSVIAGRHNEQFF. In nucleotides, the CDR3 is TGTGCCAGCAGTGTAATAGCGGGAAGGCACAATGAGCAGTTCTTC.

J is TRBJ2-1 and V is TRBV15; no clear D gene. The CDR3 extends over 16 amino acids. Germline CDR1 LNHNV, CDR2 YYDKDF (reference sequence). V lost 3 bases to trimming and J lost 1 base, with 13 bases between them. The CDR3, as DNA: TGTGCCACCAGCAGCTTGGTCAGTCCATCCTACAATGAGCAGTTCTTC. It encodes CATSSLVSPSYNEQFF.

J is TRBJ1-1 and V is TRBV2; D possibly corresponds to TRBD1 (6 bases). Germline V gene sequence: CDR1 SNHLY, CDR2 FYNNEI. The CDR3 contains 14 residues. V gave up 7 bases and J gave up 2 bases, with 14 bases separating them. CDR3 sequence (DNA): TGTGCCAGCACCAGGGGCGCGGACAACACTGAAGCTTTCTTT. It yields the protein CASTRGADNTEAFF.

Many counts were recorded for this clonotype. The gene calls are TRBV19 and TRBJ2-4; D might be TRBD1 (5 bases). The CDR3 contains 14 residues. CDR1 and CDR2 (germline): LNHDA, SQIVND (reference sequence). V was shortened by 9 bases and J by 7 bases, with 19 bases between the two germline ends. The DNA of the CDR3 is TGTGCCAGCAGAGAAGGAGCAGGGAAGAACATTCAGTACTTC. Translating it yields CASREGAGKNIQYF.

This clonotype was observed a single time. The chain uses TRBV20-1 and TRBJ2-1; 8 bases match TRBD1. With V trimmed by 5 bases and J by 0 bases, 9 bases remained unmatched. Germline CDR1 is DFQATT and CDR2 is SNEGSKA (reference sequence). The CDR3 is made up of 16 amino acids. The CDR3 nucleotides are TGCAGTGCTGAACACCAGGGGGCGAGCTCCTACAATGAGCAGTTCTTC. Its protein product is CSAEHQGASSYNEQFF.

This clonotype was seen at least ten times. The J gene is TRBJ2-1, the V gene TRBV3-1; a weak D match, TRBD2 (6 bases). The CDR3 contains 13 residues. V was cut by 0 bases and J by 9 bases, with 9 bases left in between. From germline, CDR1 is LGHDT and CDR2 YNNKEL (reference sequence). The CDR3 DNA reads as TGTGCCAGCAGCCAAGACCGGGGACTTGAGCAGTTCTTC. The encoded protein is CASSQDRGLEQFF.

The chain combines TRBV2 with TRBJ2-2; 8 bases are a match to TRBD1. J was trimmed by 6 bases and V by 8 bases; bases with no gene match: 5. The CDR3 totals 13 residues. Germline V lookup: CDR1 SNHLY, CDR2 FYNNEI. The CDR3 DNA is TGTGCCAGCGGACGGACAGGGCCCGGGGAGCTGTTTTTT. As protein: CASGRTGPGELFF.